Below, one T cell receptor (beta chain) is given with its context. Its specificity is unknown. Deletions cut 3 bases from V and 2 bases from J, with 20 bases between. This CDR3 comprises 19 residues. The germline gives CDR1 LNHDA, CDR2 SQIVND (reference sequence). The data are from a study of shared clonotypes between healthy human individuals. Subsets obtained from CD4+ cells comprised CD45RA+ naive and CD45RA-negative memory cells. Study results and limitations: Against clonotypes common to all four donors, non-shared ones had lower generation probabilities.

At deep level, the assay was performed. TCRdb keeps only in-frame clones here, not all; method: immunoSEQ multiplex PCR. The sample has about 1.5 million clones; around 97% are singletons. This clonotype was obtained from a man aged 25-40 years in good health. The genes are TRBV19 and TRBJ2-6, with D hard to call. The specimen sequenced was naive CD4+ T cells sorted from blood. Subset indicated: CD45RA+ positively selected. CDR3 region: CASSIADGSGAPGANVLTF. CDR3 bases: TGTGCCAGTAGTATCGCAGACGGGTCCGGCGCCCCTGGGGCCAACGTCCTGACTTTC.